The TCR beta chain under discussion was sequenced for a study of siplizumab effects on memory and regulatory T cells. Every sample had approximately 10^5 of its TCR templates assayed. The assay was immunoSEQ multiplex PCR, and TCRdb's table has in-frame clones only and misses some. Among about 110,000 clones, 92% were seen once, and the ten largest hold around 0.73%. This CDR3 is 15 amino acids long. Germline-derived CDR1 and CDR2 are MNHEY and SVGAGI. Trimming took off 4 bases at V and 7 bases at J, with 16 bases between the two ends. Note on this clone: Its antigen is unidentified.

Study-level results: Siplizumab gave mappable alloreactive CD4+ clones an average Treg-derived fraction of 68.8%, against roughly 27% in controls.

The sequence was collected from a human donor in good health. Sequencing used Tregs sorted from blood. The chain couples TRBV6-5 to TRBJ1-4, with TRBD1 as a possible D gene (6 bases). The CDR3 region is CASSSRPLRGEKLFF. CDR3 coding DNA: TGTGCCAGCAGTTCGCGCCCTCTCAGGGGTGAAAAACTGTTTTTT.